The next 23 T cell receptor beta chains were all read from a single sample in a study of T cell repertoires and Cas9 in healthy adults. TCRdb's table, derived via immunoSEQ multiplex PCR, lists solely in-frame clones and lacks some. The repertoire consists of some 14,000 clones, with under 90% occurring once and the leading ten covering around 1.9%. Sequenced input: Tregs (CD4+, CD25+, CD127-, CD137-, CD154-) from PBMCs; culture status not recorded. Receptor source: a human donor in good health.

V and J are TRBV7-9 and TRBJ2-1; D is ambiguous. Trimming removed 1 base at V and 4 bases at J, with 11 bases between. The germline V gene has CDR1 SEHNR and CDR2 FQNEAQ (reference sequence). The CDR3 covers 15 residues. CDR3 coding DNA: TGTGCCAGCAGCTTAGATCCGGCAGGATACAATGAGCAGTTCTTC. It codes for CASSLDPAGYNEQFF.

The CDR3 protein is CASSAGQGSDTQYF. Here the CDR3 DNA reads TGTGCCAGCAGCGCGGGACAGGGGTCAGATACGCAGTATTTT. The genes are TRBV5-5 and TRBJ2-3; 10 bases map to TRBD1. The CDR3 spans 14 residues. The V gene end was trimmed by 4 bases and the J gene end by 4 bases; junction bases not matched to a gene: 3. Per the germline V gene, CDR1 is SGHKS and CDR2 is YYEKEE (reference sequence).

V usage is TRBV6-1 and J usage is TRBJ1-1; D not certain. The CDR3 is made up of 13 amino acids. Trimming pared 8 bases from V and 0 bases from J, leaving 10 bases between. Germline assignment: CDR1 MNHNS and CDR2 SASEGT. The CDR3 here is CASYSVMNTEAFF. CDR3 in DNA: TGTGCCAGCTACAGCGTCATGAACACTGAAGCTTTCTTT.

This chain uses TRBV2 with TRBJ1-2; 7 nucleotides agree with TRBD1. V gave up 7 bases and J gave up 7 bases; unmatched junction bases: 12. In germline, CDR1 is SNHLY, CDR2 FYNNEI. The CDR3 length is 14 residues. In DNA, the CDR3 is TGTGCCAGCACCATGGACAGGCTCTCTGCTGGCTACACCTTC. It codes for CASTMDRLSAGYTF.

V usage is TRBV19 and J usage is TRBJ1-6; the D gene is possibly TRBD1 (5 bases). Germline V gene data show CDR1 as LNHDA and CDR2 as SQIVND (reference sequence). V lost 3 bases and J lost 7, with 10 bases in between. The CDR3 covers 14 residues. The CDR3 DNA reads TGTGCCAGTAGTATCGGGACCCCAAATTCACCCCTCCACTTT. It translates to CASSIGTPNSPLHF.

This clone was seen only a few times. The gene calls are TRBV6-6 and TRBJ2-3, with a possible D match to TRBD2 (5 bases). V dropped 5 bases and J dropped 0 bases, with 12 bases sitting between them. CDR1 and CDR2 (germline): MNHNY, SVGAGI (reference sequence). This CDR3 comprises 15 residues. In DNA form, the CDR3 reads TGTGCCAGCAGTATCGACTACTCCAGCACAGATACGCAGTATTTT. It codes for CASSIDYSSTDTQYF.

The V call is TRBV5-6, the J call TRBJ2-5, with unresolved D. The DNA end favors TRBJ2-7, so the J call may be wrong. Germline CDR1 is SGHDT and CDR2 is YYEEEE. The CDR3 totals 14 residues. This chain's CDR3 is CASSLPRSSSEQYF. CDR3 sequence (DNA): TGTGCCAGCAGCTTGCCACGGTCGAGTAGCGAGCAGTACTTC.

The CDR3, as DNA: TGTGCCAGCAGCTTGGTTCTCGGTGGGGGGGAGACCCAGTACTTC. This gives the protein CASSLVLGGGETQYF. The chain combines TRBV5-6 with TRBJ2-5; D is possibly TRBD2 (6 bases). Germline values: CDR1 SGHDT, CDR2 YYEEEE. The CDR3 covers 15 residues. Trimming shortened V by 0 bases and J by 5 bases, and 14 bases separated the two germline ends.

The chain uses TRBV5-1 and TRBJ1-1, with TRBD1 matching 9 bases. The germline CDR1 and CDR2 sequences are SGHRS and YFSETQ. J gave up 2 bases and V 4 bases, and 3 bases lay outside the gene matches. The CDR3 consists of 14 residues. The CDR3 sequence: CASSTGQGNTEAFF. CDR3 coding DNA: TGCGCCAGCAGCACGGGACAGGGAAACACTGAAGCTTTCTTT.

The J gene is TRBJ2-5, the V gene TRBV27; 10 bases agree with TRBD1. With the DNA end fitting TRBJ2-7 better, the J assignment may be wrong. This CDR3 has 13 amino acids. Germline assignment: CDR1 MNHEY and CDR2 SMNVEV (reference sequence). The CDR3 coding sequence is TGTGCCAGCAAACGGACAGGGGGATACGAGCAGTACTTC. Translation: CASKRTGGYEQYF.

The J gene is TRBJ2-1, the V gene TRBV15, with 9 bases fitting TRBD1. Germline CDR1 and CDR2: LNHNV and YYDKDF (reference sequence). This CDR3 has 16 amino acids. Trimming cost V 2 bases and J 3 bases; bases outside gene matches: 5. The CDR3 bases are TGTGCCACCAGCAGAAGAGGACAGGGGCGCTACAATGAGCAGTTCTTC. Its translation is CATSRRGQGRYNEQFF. Supplemented by reference TRBV15 and TRBJ2-1, the full variable domain reads DAMVIQNPRYQVTQFGKPVTLSCSQTLNHNVMYWYQQKSSQAPKLLFHYYDKDFNNEADTPDNFQSRRPNTSFCFLDIRSPGLGDTAMYLCATSRRGQGRYNEQFFGPGTRLTVL.

The CDR3 DNA reads as TGTGCCAGCAGTCAGGCATGGGATTACACCGGGGAGCTGTTTTTT. Protein product: CASSQAWDYTGELFF. The chain couples TRBV6-5 to TRBJ2-2, with D uncertain. Per germline, CDR1 MNHEY and CDR2 SVGAGI. The CDR3 length is 15 residues. The ends were cut back, 5 bases at V and 3 bases at J, with 13 bases in the middle.

The V gene is TRBV5-1, the J gene TRBJ2-3, with D unclear. CDR1 and CDR2 (germline): SGHRS, YFSETQ. CDR3 length: 16 residues. V lost 0 bases and J 2 bases, leaving 13 bases between the germline ends. The CDR3 protein is CASSLVHPGPTDTQYF. The CDR3 DNA reads TGCGCCAGCAGCTTGGTGCACCCTGGCCCCACAGATACGCAGTATTTT.

The V call is TRBV6-1, the J call TRBJ2-2; D is unclear. V lost 2 bases and J 6 bases, leaving 7 bases between the germline ends. The germline V gene encodes CDR1 MNHNS and CDR2 SASEGT. CDR3 length equals 13 residues. The CDR3 DNA reads TGTGCCAGCAGTGAAATTGGCGCCGGGGAGCTGTTTTTT. It is translated as CASSEIGAGELFF.

The chain employs TRBV6-1 and TRBJ1-4; perhaps TRBD1 as D (5 bases). Germline lookup yields CDR1 MNHNS and CDR2 SASEGT. The ends were cut back, 5 bases at V and 6 bases at J, with 16 bases in the middle. There are 15 residues in the CDR3. The chain's CDR3 is CASSFHGGGDEKLFF. The CDR3 nucleotides are TGTGCCAGCAGTTTCCACGGGGGAGGGGATGAAAAACTGTTTTTT.

A single count supports this clone. The chain uses TRBV5-1 and TRBJ2-7; tentative D call: TRBD2 (6 bases). Germline V gene sequence: CDR1 SGHRS, CDR2 YFSETQ. Between the trimmed V and J ends, which lost 7 bases and 3 bases, there was a span of 14 bases. This CDR3 region has 13 residues. The CDR3, as DNA: TGCGCCAGCTCACCGACTAGGAGCTACGAGCAGTACTTC. Residues: CASSPTRSYEQYF.

This clone has a single count. The sample holds other DNA sequences that translate to the same CDR3. This chain joins TRBV18 and TRBJ2-3; 13 bases line up with TRBD2. V lost 3 bases to trimming and J lost 1 base; unmatched junction nucleotides: 1. CDR1 and CDR2 from the germline V gene are KGHSH and LQKENI. The CDR3 consists of 16 residues. The CDR3 DNA follows: TGTGCCAGCTCACCGGGACTAGCGGGGCGCACAGATACGCAGTATTTT. This sequence encodes CASSPGLAGRTDTQYF.

V and J are TRBV2 and TRBJ1-6; perhaps TRBD1 as D (6 bases). CDR3 size: 15 residues. Trimming cost V 4 bases and J 6 bases, with 13 bases left between them. Germline-derived CDR1 and CDR2 are SNHLY and FYNNEI. CDR3 DNA sequence: TGTGCCAGCAGTGTTGAGGGGGGGGGTAATTCACCCCTCCACTTT. Translation gives CASSVEGGGNSPLHF.

Comment on this clone: Other DNA sequences in this sample translate to the same CDR3. The chain is built from TRBV4-1 and TRBJ1-5; tentative D call: TRBD1 (6 bases). The CDR3 contains 16 residues. Germline V CDR1 and CDR2: MGHRA, YSYEKL. Trimming removed 4 bases at V and 4 bases at J, with 17 bases between. CDR3 amino acids: CASSPVGQGWNQPQHF. For the CDR3, the DNA is TGCGCCAGCAGCCCAGTGGGGCAGGGGTGGAATCAGCCCCAGCATTTT.

Only one count was recorded for this clone. This chain uses TRBV30 with TRBJ1-1; 7 nucleotides agree with TRBD1. The CDR3 has 13 residues. The junction had 7 bases not matched to a gene; V was cut back by 8 bases and J by 1 base. Germline lookup yields CDR1 GTSNPN and CDR2 SVGIG (reference sequence). In DNA, the CDR3 is TGTGCCCGAACACGACAGGGGAACACTGAAGCTTTCTTT. Protein: CARTRQGNTEAFF.

The V call is TRBV5-4, the J call TRBJ2-3; the match to TRBD1 covers 7 bases. Germline V gene lookup returns CDR1 SGHNT and CDR2 YYREEE (reference sequence). This CDR3 comprises 15 residues. V lost 4 bases, J lost 2 bases, and 7 bases stayed unmatched. The CDR3 DNA sequence: TGTGCCAGCAGCGTTTTACAGGGGATCACAGATACGCAGTATTTT. Translating it yields CASSVLQGITDTQYF.

The genes are TRBV7-2 and TRBJ1-2; D possibly corresponds to TRBD1 (6 bases). The CDR3 extends over 14 amino acids. CDR1 is SGHTA, CDR2 FQGNSA, per germline. V gave up 5 bases and J gave up 2 bases, with 12 bases separating them. CDR3 nucleotides: TGTGCCAGCAGCCAAATACAGGGCAACTATGGCTACACCTTC. This sequence encodes CASSQIQGNYGYTF.

V gene TRBV5-1 combines with J gene TRBJ1-6; D possibly corresponds to TRBD1 (6 bases). CDR3 size: 15 residues. V was cut by 0 bases and J by 10 bases, with 14 bases left in between. Germline V gene sequence: CDR1 SGHRS, CDR2 YFSETQ. In nucleotides, the CDR3 is TGCGCCAGCAGCTTGGCCGGTAAGGGACAATCACCCCTCCACTTT. Residues: CASSLAGKGQSPLHF.